This T cell receptor (beta chain) stems from a study of CD8 T cells in Susac syndrome. Points from the study as a whole: The TCR sequencing and HLA analysis in the study involved a relatively small number of individuals, as the study acknowledged.

An amount of RNA that ranged from roughly 0.5 to 1 ug was reverse transcribed with random hexamers. By means of immunoSEQ multiplex PCR, TCR beta CDR3 spanning 54 Vbeta and 13 Jbeta underwent amplification. TCRdb reprocessed the immunoSEQ multiplex PCR reads via MiXCR and lists one record per CDR3 protein. The sample yields about 430,000 distinct CDR3 sequences, approximately 85% seen once. This clonotype has just one count. As yet, its antigen is unknown. The multiple sclerosis controls were treatment-naive patients with relapsing-remitting disease that was stable or active. The authors negatively isolated CD8+ and CD4+ T cells and FACS-enriched TEMRA cells. The CDR3 is 15 residues long. Trimming removed 6 bases from V and 4 bases from J; junction bases left unmatched: 7. Germline V gene sequence: CDR1 MNHNS, CDR2 SASEGT.

The rearrangement uses TRBV6-1 and TRBJ2-3; 10 bases are a match to TRBD1. Sequencing was carried out using CD8+ T cells from PBMCs. This sequence originates from a human donor with multiple sclerosis. The CDR3: CASSELDRGADTQYF. The DNA for the CDR3 is TGTGCCAGCAGCGAGTTGGACAGGGGGGCAGATACGCAGTATTTT.